This note documents a single T cell receptor beta chain sequence. Germline CDR1 is MDHEN and CDR2 is SYDVKM. The CDR3 extends over 19 amino acids. Deletions cut 3 bases from V and 2 bases from J, with 23 bases between. The sample belongs to a study of naive and memory T cell subsets. Both TRBC1 and TRBC2 were covered by a beta constant-region primer of two equimolar oligonucleotides. Four rounds of PCR amplified the ligated cDNA using nested alpha and beta constant-region primers plus SP2. Via MiXCR, TCRdb re-called the UMI-ligation and nested PCR reads, giving one row per CDR3 protein. The sample lists about 120,000 distinct CDR3 sequences; 30% to 45% were seen once.

This sequence joins TRBV28 and TRBJ2-4, with D possibly matching TRBD2 (5 bases). This receptor was obtained from a human donor in good health. Sequencing used central memory CD4+ T cells from blood. The CDR3 DNA reads as TGTGCCAGCAGTTTTAGCTATGGGGTGGGGAGTTCGTCCAAAAACATTCAGTACTTC. Translating it yields CASSFSYGVGSSSKNIQYF.